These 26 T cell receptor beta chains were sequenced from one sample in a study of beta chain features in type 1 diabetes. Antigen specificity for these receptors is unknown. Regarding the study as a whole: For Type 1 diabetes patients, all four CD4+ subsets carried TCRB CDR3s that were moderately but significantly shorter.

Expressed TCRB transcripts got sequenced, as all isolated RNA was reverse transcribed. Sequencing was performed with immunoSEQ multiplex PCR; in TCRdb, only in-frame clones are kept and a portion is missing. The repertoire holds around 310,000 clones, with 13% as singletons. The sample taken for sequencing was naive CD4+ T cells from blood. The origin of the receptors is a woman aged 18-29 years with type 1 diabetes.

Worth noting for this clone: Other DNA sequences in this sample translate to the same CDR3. The CDR3 nucleotides are TGTGCCAGCAGCTTGAGGGGGGGAGAGACCCAGTACTTC. Amino acids: CASSLRGGETQYF. The chain has TRBV5-4 and TRBJ2-5; maybe TRBD2 (7 bases). V was trimmed by 1 base and J by 4 bases, leaving 8 bases between them. Germline CDR1 is SGHNT and CDR2 is YYREEE (reference sequence). The CDR3 totals 13 residues.

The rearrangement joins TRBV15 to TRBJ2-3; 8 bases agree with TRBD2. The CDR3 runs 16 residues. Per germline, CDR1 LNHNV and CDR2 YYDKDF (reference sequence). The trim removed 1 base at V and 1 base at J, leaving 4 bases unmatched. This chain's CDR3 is CATSRGGTRRTDTQYF. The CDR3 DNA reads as TGTGCCACCAGCAGAGGTGGGACTAGACGCACAGATACGCAGTATTTT.

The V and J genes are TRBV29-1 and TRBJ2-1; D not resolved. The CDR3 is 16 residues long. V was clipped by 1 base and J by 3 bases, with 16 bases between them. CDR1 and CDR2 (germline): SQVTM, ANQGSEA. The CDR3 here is CSVEVSSTGLYNEQFF. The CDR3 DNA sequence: TGCAGCGTTGAAGTTTCCTCTACGGGTCTCTACAATGAGCAGTTCTTC.

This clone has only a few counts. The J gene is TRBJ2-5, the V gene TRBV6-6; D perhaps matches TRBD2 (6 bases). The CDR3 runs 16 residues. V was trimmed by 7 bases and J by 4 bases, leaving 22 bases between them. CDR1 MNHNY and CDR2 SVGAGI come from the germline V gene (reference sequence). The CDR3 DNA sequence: TGTGCCAGCACCCTCTTATACGGGAGTAAAGGAGAGACCCAGTACTTC. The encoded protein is CASTLLYGSKGETQYF.

In nucleotides, the CDR3 is TGTGCCAGCTCACCACCTCGAGGACAGGGAGATGGAGAGACCCAGTACTTC. Translated: CASSPPRGQGDGETQYF. The chain combines TRBV18 with TRBJ2-5, with TRBD1 matching over 8 bases. The CDR3 totals 17 residues. Losses at the gene ends were 0 bases for V and 4 bases for J; bases not matched to a gene: 10. CDR1 is KGHSH, CDR2 LQKENI, per germline. Together with reference TRBV18 and TRBJ2-5, the CDR3 gives the full variable domain: NAGVMQNPRHLVRRRGQEARLRCSPMKGHSHVYWYRQLPEEGLKFMVYLQKENIIDESGMPKERFSAEFPKEGPSILRIQQVVRGDSAAYFCASSPPRGQGDGETQYFGPGTRLLVL.

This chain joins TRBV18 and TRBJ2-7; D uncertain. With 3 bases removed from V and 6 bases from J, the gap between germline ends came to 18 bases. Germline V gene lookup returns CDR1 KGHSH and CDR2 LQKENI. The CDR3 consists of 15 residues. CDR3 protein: CASSPGYPARREQYF. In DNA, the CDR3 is TGTGCCAGCTCACCGGGCTACCCCGCGCGACGCGAGCAGTACTTC.

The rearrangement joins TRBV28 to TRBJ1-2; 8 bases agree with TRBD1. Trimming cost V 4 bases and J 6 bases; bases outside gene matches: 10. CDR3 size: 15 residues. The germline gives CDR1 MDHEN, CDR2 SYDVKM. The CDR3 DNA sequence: TGTGCCAGCAGTTACCAGGGGGCCCCACCGGATGGCTACACCTTC. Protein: CASSYQGAPPDGYTF.

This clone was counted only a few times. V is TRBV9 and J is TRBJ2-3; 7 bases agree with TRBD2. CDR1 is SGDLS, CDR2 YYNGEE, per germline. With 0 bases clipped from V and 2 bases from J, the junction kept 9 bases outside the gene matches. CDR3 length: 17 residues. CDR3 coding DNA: TGTGCCAGCAGCGTAGCTGGGGGGGATCAACCCACAGATACGCAGTATTTT. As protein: CASSVAGGDQPTDTQYF.

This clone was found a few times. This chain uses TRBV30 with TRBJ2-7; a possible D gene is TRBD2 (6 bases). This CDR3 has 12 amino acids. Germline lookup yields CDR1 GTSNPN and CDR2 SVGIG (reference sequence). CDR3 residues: CATSGSSYEQYF. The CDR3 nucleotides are TGTGCTACATCCGGGAGCTCCTACGAGCAGTACTTC.

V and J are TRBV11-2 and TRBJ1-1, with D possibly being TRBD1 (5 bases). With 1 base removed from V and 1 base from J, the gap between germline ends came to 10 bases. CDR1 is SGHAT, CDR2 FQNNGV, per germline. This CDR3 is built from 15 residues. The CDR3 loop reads CASSLGPQGNTEAFF. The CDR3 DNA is TGTGCCAGCAGCTTAGGCCCCCAGGGGAACACTGAAGCTTTCTTT.

The CDR3 coding sequence is TGTGCCAGTACCCCGGGAGGGGGGGGCACTGAAGCTTTCTTT. Its translation: CASTPGGGGTEAFF. The J gene is TRBJ1-1, the V gene TRBV19; possibly TRBD1 for D (6 bases). Germline CDR1 is LNHDA and CDR2 is SQIVND (reference sequence). V gave up 7 bases and J gave up 4 bases, with 16 bases separating them. The length of the CDR3 is 14 residues.

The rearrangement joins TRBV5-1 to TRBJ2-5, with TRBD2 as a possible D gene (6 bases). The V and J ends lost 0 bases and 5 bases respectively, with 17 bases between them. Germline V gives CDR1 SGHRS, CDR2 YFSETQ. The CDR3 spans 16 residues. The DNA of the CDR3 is TGCGCCAGCAGCTTGGCTATCGGGGGTAAGGGGGAGACCCAGTACTTC. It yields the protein CASSLAIGGKGETQYF. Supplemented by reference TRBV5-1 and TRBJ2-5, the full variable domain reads KAGVTQTPRYLIKTRGQQVTLSCSPISGHRSVSWYQQTPGQGLQFLFEYFSETQRNKGNFPGRFSGRQFSNSRSEMNVSTLELGDSALYLCASSLAIGGKGETQYFGPGTRLLVL.

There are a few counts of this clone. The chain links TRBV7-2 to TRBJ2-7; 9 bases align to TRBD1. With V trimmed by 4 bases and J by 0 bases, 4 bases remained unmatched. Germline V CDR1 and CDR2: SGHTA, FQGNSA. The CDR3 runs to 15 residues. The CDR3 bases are TGTGCCAGCAGCTCCGGGACAGGGAGCTCCTACGAGCAGTACGTC. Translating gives CASSSGTGSSYEQYV.

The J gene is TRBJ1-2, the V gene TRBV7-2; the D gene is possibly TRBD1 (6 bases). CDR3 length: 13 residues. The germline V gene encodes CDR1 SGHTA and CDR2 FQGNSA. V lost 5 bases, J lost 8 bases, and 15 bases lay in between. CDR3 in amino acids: CASSTYREGGYTF. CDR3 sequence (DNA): TGTGCCAGCAGCACGTACAGGGAAGGCGGCTACACCTTC. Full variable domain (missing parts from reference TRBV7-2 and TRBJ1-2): GAGVSQSPSNKVTEKGKDVELRCDPISGHTALYWYRQSLGQGLEFLIYFQGNSAPDKSGLPSDRFSAERTGGSVSTLTIQRTQQEDSAVYLCASSTYREGGYTFGSGTRLTVV.

CDR3 sequence: CASSGGQGAGNQPQHF. CDR3 in DNA: TGTGCCAGCAGTGGCGGACAGGGCGCGGGCAATCAGCCCCAGCATTTT. The chain carries TRBV2 and TRBJ1-5, with 8 bases aligning to TRBD1. Germline lookup yields CDR1 SNHLY and CDR2 FYNNEI. The V and J ends lost 4 bases and 2 bases, in that order; junction bases with no gene match: 7. The CDR3 runs 16 residues.

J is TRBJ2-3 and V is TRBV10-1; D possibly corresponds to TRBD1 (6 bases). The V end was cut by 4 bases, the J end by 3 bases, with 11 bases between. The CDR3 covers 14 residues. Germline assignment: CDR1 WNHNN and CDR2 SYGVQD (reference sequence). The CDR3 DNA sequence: TGCGCCAGCAGTGGAGGGGGTACGACAGATACGCAGTATTTT. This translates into CASSGGGTTDTQYF.

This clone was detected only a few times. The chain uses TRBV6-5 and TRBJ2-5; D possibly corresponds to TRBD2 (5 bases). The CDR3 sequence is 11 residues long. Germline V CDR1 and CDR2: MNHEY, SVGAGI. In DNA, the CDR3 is TGTGCTTGTACCCGGGGAGAGACCCAGTACTTC. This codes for CACTRGETQYF.

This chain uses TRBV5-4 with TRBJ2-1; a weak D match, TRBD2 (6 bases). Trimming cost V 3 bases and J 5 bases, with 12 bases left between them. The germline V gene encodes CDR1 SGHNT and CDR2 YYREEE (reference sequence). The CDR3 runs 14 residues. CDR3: CASSSVGRNNEQFF. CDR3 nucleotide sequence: TGTGCCAGCAGCTCCGTAGGGAGGAACAATGAGCAGTTCTTC.

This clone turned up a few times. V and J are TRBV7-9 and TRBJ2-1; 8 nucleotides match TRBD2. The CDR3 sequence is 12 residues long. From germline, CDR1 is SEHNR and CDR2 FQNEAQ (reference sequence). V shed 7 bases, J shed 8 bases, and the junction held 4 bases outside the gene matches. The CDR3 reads CASTPGGYEQFF. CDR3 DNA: TGTGCCAGCACCCCGGGGGGGTATGAGCAGTTCTTC.

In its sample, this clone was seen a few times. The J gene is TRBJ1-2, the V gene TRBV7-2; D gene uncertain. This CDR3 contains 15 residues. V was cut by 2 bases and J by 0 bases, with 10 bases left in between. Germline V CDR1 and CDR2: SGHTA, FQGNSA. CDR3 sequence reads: CASSLSTGTNYGYTF. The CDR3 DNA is TGTGCCAGCAGCTTAAGTACGGGGACTAACTATGGCTACACCTTC.

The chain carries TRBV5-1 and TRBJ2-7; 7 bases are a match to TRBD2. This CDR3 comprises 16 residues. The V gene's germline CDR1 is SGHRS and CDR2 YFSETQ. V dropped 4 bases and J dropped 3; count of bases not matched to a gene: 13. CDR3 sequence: CASSVSGGQALYEQYV. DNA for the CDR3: TGCGCCAGCAGCGTTTCGGGAGGCCAAGCCCTCTACGAGCAGTACGTC.

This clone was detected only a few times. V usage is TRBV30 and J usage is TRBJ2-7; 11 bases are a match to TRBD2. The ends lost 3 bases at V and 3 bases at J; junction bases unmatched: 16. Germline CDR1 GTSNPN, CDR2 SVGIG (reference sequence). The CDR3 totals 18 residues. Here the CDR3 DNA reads TGTGCCTGGAGGGGGACTAGCGGCAGTCGTATAGGGCTCTACGAGCAGTACTTC. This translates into CAWRGTSGSRIGLYEQYF.

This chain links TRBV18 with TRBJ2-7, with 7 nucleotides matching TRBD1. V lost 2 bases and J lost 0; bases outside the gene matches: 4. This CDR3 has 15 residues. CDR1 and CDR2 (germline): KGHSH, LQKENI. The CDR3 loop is CASSPSGTVSYEQYF. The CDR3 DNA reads TGTGCCAGCTCACCATCCGGGACAGTCTCCTACGAGCAGTACTTC.

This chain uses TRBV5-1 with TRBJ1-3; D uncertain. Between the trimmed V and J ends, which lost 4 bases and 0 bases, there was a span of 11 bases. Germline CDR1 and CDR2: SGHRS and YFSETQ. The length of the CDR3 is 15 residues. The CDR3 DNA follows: TGCGCCAGCAGCACCACTTTTAGCTCTGGAAACACCATATATTTT. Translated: CASSTTFSSGNTIYF.

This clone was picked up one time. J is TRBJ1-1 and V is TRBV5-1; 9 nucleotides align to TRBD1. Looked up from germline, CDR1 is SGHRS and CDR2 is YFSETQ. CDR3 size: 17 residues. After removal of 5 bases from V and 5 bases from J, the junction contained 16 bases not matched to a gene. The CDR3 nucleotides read TGCGCCAGCAGGGACACCCGGGACAGGGTGTGGAAAACTGAAGCTTTCTTT. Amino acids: CASRDTRDRVWKTEAFF. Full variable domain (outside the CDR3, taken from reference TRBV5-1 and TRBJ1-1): KAGVTQTPRYLIKTRGQQVTLSCSPISGHRSVSWYQQTPGQGLQFLFEYFSETQRNKGNFPGRFSGRQFSNSRSEMNVSTLELGDSALYLCASRDTRDRVWKTEAFFGQGTRLTVV.

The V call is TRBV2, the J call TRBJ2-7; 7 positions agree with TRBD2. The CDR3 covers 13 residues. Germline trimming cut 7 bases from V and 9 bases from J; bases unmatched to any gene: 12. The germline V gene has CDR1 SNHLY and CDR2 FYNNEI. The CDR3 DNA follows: TGTGCCAGCACGGTCGAGCGGGATGCGGGGCAGTACTTC. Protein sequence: CASTVERDAGQYF.